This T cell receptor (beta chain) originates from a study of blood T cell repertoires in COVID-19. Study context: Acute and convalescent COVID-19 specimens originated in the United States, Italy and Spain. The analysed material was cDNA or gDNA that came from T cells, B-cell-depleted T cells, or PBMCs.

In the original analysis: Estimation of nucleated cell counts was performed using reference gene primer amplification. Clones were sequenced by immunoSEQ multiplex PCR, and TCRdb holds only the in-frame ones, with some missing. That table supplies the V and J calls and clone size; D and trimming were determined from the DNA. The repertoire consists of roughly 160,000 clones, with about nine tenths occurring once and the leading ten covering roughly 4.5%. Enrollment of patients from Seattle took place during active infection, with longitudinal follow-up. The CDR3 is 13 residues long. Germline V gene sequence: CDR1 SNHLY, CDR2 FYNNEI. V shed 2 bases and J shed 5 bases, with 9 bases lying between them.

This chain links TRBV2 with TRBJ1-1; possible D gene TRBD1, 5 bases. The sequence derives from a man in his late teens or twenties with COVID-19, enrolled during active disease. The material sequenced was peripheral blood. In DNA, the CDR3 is TGTGCCAGCAGTGAAAGGGGTTATACTGAAGCTTTCTTT. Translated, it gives CASSERGYTEAFF.